Listed below are T cell receptor beta chains from one sample, sequenced in a study of T cell repertoires in cytomegalovirus infection. These TCRs' antigens remain unknown. TCRdb re-derived calls from the reads in MiXCR, one entry per CDR3 protein. The sample consists of over 250,000 distinct CDR3 sequences, around 20% of them appearing once. The starting material was cultured PBMCs, obtained from culture after CMV antigen stimulation. These receptor sequences come from a human donor in good health (CMV status not recorded). Some clones in this sample may be carry-over from other donors' samples. Both conserved end residues are trimmed from each CDR3. Each record gives: V gene, J gene, CDR3 protein.

V: TRBV7-6; J: TRBJ2-3; CDR3: ASSLNRGFADTQY
V: TRBV7-8; J: TRBJ2-2; CDR3: ASSLIQGNTGELF
V: TRBV5-4; J: TRBJ2-1; CDR3: ASSIPSRNEQF
V: TRBV11-3; J: TRBJ1-2; CDR3: ASSPGTARDGYT
V: TRBV12-5; J: TRBJ2-7; CDR3: ASGLGLAGGTYEQY
V: TRBV29-1; J: TRBJ2-1; CDR3: SASGTSGSNEQF
V: TRBV20-1; J: TRBJ1-5; CDR3: SARGPPLRGDQPQH
V: TRBV18; J: TRBJ2-5; CDR3: ASSLAGGSEY
V: TRBV7-9; J: TRBJ2-7; CDR3: ASSPPGGSYEQY
V: TRBV7-6; J: TRBJ2-3; CDR3: ASSSAISADTQY
V: TRBV18; J: TRBJ1-3; CDR3: ASSIQPGQSSGNTIY
V: TRBV4-3; J: TRBJ2-2; CDR3: ASSQDWGGGSLTGELF
V: TRBV7-2; J: TRBJ2-3; CDR3: ASSRDWREGSPDTQY